The clone carrying this T cell receptor (beta chain) appeared a single time. Other nucleotide sequences from this sample produce the same CDR3. The entry originates in a study of shared clonotypes between healthy human individuals. The CDR3 contains 13 residues. Germline V lookup: CDR1 MGHRA, CDR2 YSYEKL. Trimming removed 3 bases from V and 8 bases from J, with 13 bases in between. TCRdb keeps only in-frame clones here, not all; method: immunoSEQ multiplex PCR. The table shows roughly 1 million clones, with roughly 80% occurring only once. The sequenced sample consisted of memory CD4+ T cells sorted from blood. Subset given: CD45RA-negative fraction. The rearrangement uses TRBV4-1 and TRBJ1-1; no clear D gene. This TCR came from a young man in good health. For the CDR3, the DNA is TGCGCCAGCAGCCAGGACGCCTACGAGGAAGCTTTCTTT. It translates to CASSQDAYEEAFF.